The next 21 T cell receptor beta chains were all read from a single sample in a study of identical twins. One entry per CDR3 protein, called by TCRdb with MiXCR from the 5' RACE reads. This sample has about 200,000 distinct CDR3 sequences, with roughly a tenth found just once. The sequenced material came from memory (CD45RO+) T cells sorted from blood. The origin of the receptors is a woman younger than 35 in good health.

The chain combines TRBV7-2 with TRBJ2-5; TRBD2 matches at 10 bases. The junction had 5 bases not matched to a gene; V was cut back by 0 bases and J by 7 bases. Germline V gene sequence: CDR1 SGHTA, CDR2 FQGNSA. This CDR3 is built from 15 residues. The CDR3 loop reads CASSLARLAGATQYF. Written as DNA, the CDR3 is TGTGCCAGCAGCTTAGCACGGCTAGCGGGAGCGACCCAGTACTTC. Full variable domain (outside the CDR3, taken from reference TRBV7-2 and TRBJ2-5): GAGVSQSPSNKVTEKGKDVELRCDPISGHTALYWYRQSLGQGLEFLIYFQGNSAPDKSGLPSDRFSAERTGGSVSTLTIQRTQQEDSAVYLCASSLARLAGATQYFGPGTRLLVL.

This clonotype was counted only a few times. The rearrangement joins TRBV20-1 to TRBJ2-5, with D possibly matching TRBD2 (6 bases). CDR3 length: 14 amino acids. Germline V gene sequence: CDR1 DFQATT, CDR2 SNEGSKA (reference sequence). Trimming left V 6 bases short and J 2 bases short, with 16 bases between. The CDR3 region is CSAPPLATQETQYF. The CDR3, as DNA: TGCAGTGCCCCCCCGCTAGCGACTCAAGAGACCCAGTACTTC.

There are a few counts of this clonotype. The V gene is TRBV5-1, the J gene TRBJ2-7, with TRBD1 matching 8 bases. Germline trimming cut 0 bases from V and 7 bases from J; bases unmatched to any gene: 6. This CDR3 has 14 residues. The V gene's germline CDR1 is SGHRS and CDR2 YFSETQ. The CDR3 region has the DNA TGCGCCAGCAGCTTGGCTGGCAGGGGGCGGGAGCAGTACTTC. It codes for CASSLAGRGREQYF.

The rearrangement links TRBV6-5 to TRBJ1-1; D gene ambiguous. Trimming took off 6 bases at V and 11 bases at J, with 16 bases between the two ends. Looked up from germline, CDR1 is MNHEY and CDR2 is SVGAGI. The CDR3 is made up of 12 amino acids. Here the CDR3 reads CASSRPRQVAFF. The DNA for the CDR3 is TGTGCCAGCAGCCGACCACGGCAGGTGGCTTTCTTT.

The genes are TRBV7-6 and TRBJ2-1; D might be TRBD2 (6 bases). The ends were cut back, 7 bases at V and 8 bases at J, with 18 bases in the middle. This CDR3 has 14 amino acids. The germline CDR1 and CDR2 sequences are SGHVS and FNYEAQ. The CDR3 loop reads CASTSNLGSDEQFF. In DNA form, the CDR3 reads TGTGCCAGCACCTCGAACCTCGGGAGCGATGAGCAGTTCTTC.

Concerning this clonotype: This may be a read error: a much more frequent sequence differs by one nucleotide. The chain employs TRBV20-1 and TRBJ2-7; a possible D gene is TRBD2 (6 bases). The CDR3 length is 15 residues. Trimming left V 0 bases short and J 4 bases short, with 16 bases between. Germline values: CDR1 DFQATT, CDR2 SNEGSKA (reference sequence). The CDR3 here is CSARDVREKKYEQYF. The CDR3 DNA follows: TGCAGTGCTAGAGATGTCCGGGAGAAAAAGTACGAGCAGTACTTC.

This clonotype was seen only a few times. This sequence joins TRBV3-1 and TRBJ1-1; D uncertain. The V end lost 1 base, the J end lost 0 bases, and 12 bases lay between the germline ends. The CDR3 spans 16 residues. Per the germline V gene, CDR1 is LGHDT and CDR2 is YNNKEL (reference sequence). Here the CDR3 reads CASSQGPNLMNTEAFF. The CDR3 DNA follows: TGTGCCAGCAGCCAAGGACCTAACCTGATGAACACTGAAGCTTTCTTT. Filled out from reference TRBV3-1 and TRBJ1-1, the complete variable domain reads DTAVSQTPKYLVTQMGNDKSIKCEQNLGHDTMYWYKQDSKKFLKIMFSYNNKELIINETVPNRFSPKSPDKAHLNLHINSLELGDSAVYFCASSQGPNLMNTEAFFGQGTRLTVV.

This clonotype was detected a few times. The chain recombines TRBV11-2 with TRBJ2-1, with D perhaps matching TRBD2 (6 bases). From germline, CDR1 is SGHAT and CDR2 FQNNGV. The CDR3 totals 16 residues. The V gene lost 3 bases and the J gene lost 0 bases, with 12 bases spanning the gap. The CDR3: CASSLEGTSSYNEQFF. The CDR3 coding sequence is TGTGCCAGCAGCTTGGAGGGGACGAGCTCCTACAATGAGCAGTTCTTC.

V is TRBV3-1 and J is TRBJ2-1, with TRBD1 matching 8 bases. In germline, CDR1 is LGHDT, CDR2 YNNKEL (reference sequence). The CDR3 sequence is 16 residues long. Germline trimming cut 0 bases from V and 4 bases from J; bases unmatched to any gene: 5. CDR3 sequence: CASSQEDRVPYNEQFF. CDR3 bases: TGTGCCAGCAGCCAAGAGGACAGGGTTCCGTACAATGAGCAGTTCTTC.

The J gene is TRBJ2-5, the V gene TRBV7-2, with D tentatively TRBD2 (5 bases). Germline loops: CDR1 SGHTA, CDR2 FQGNSA. The CDR3 contains 16 residues. V lost 2 bases, J lost 2 bases, and 15 bases lay in between. The CDR3 bases are TGTGCCAGCAGCTTAAGCCCAGGCGGGCGACAAGAGACCCAGTACTTC. Translating it yields CASSLSPGGRQETQYF.

The chain uses TRBV5-1 and TRBJ1-1; D is unresolved. Trimming shortened V by 2 bases and J by 7 bases, and 15 bases separated the two germline ends. CDR3 size: 14 residues. CDR1 SGHRS and CDR2 YFSETQ come from the germline V gene. CDR3 in amino acids: CASSFVEIKGEAFF. CDR3 nucleotide sequence: TGCGCCAGCAGCTTTGTAGAAATCAAAGGTGAAGCTTTCTTT.

The chain has TRBV27 and TRBJ2-2; D is unclear. The V end was cut by 5 bases, the J end by 1 base, with 8 bases between. The CDR3 is 14 amino acids. Germline V CDR1 and CDR2: MNHEY, SMNVEV (reference sequence). The CDR3 sequence is CASSGQRNTGELFF. For the CDR3, the DNA is TGTGCCAGCAGTGGCCAGCGGAACACCGGGGAGCTGTTTTTT.

The chain is built from TRBV20-1 and TRBJ1-2, with unresolved D. V was trimmed by 1 base and J by 6 bases, leaving 12 bases between them. Germline assignment: CDR1 DFQATT and CDR2 SNEGSKA (reference sequence). This CDR3 is 13 amino acids long. The chain's CDR3 is CSARGSGGDGYTF. The CDR3 DNA reads TGCAGTGCTAGAGGGTCGGGCGGCGATGGCTACACCTTC.

This clonotype has just a few counts. The chain joins TRBV19 to TRBJ1-1, with 9 bases matching TRBD1. With V trimmed by 7 bases and J by 5 bases, 8 bases remained unmatched. This CDR3 spans 14 amino acids. Germline-derived CDR1 and CDR2 are LNHDA and SQIVND (reference sequence). The CDR3 loop reads CASTLDRGLTEAFF. CDR3 nucleotides: TGTGCCAGTACCCTTGACAGGGGGTTAACTGAAGCTTTCTTT.

The chain carries TRBV15 and TRBJ2-5; TRBD1 matches at 10 bases. This CDR3 has 16 amino acids. V trimming: 2 bases; J trimming: 4 bases; junction bases outside the gene matches: 7. From germline, CDR1 is LNHNV and CDR2 YYDKDF (reference sequence). CDR3 DNA sequence: TGTGCCACCAGCAGAACCCGGGACAGGGGTCTAGAGACCCAGTACTTC. This encodes CATSRTRDRGLETQYF.

The chain combines TRBV6-1 with TRBJ2-3; D is unresolved. V lost 0 bases and J 2 bases, leaving 6 bases between the germline ends. Germline lookup yields CDR1 MNHNS and CDR2 SASEGT. The length of the CDR3 is 14 residues. The CDR3 bases are TGTGCCAGCAGTGAAGCCAGATTCACAGATACGCAGTATTTT. Amino acid sequence: CASSEARFTDTQYF.

The chain carries TRBV7-9 and TRBJ2-5; 8 bases align to TRBD1. The germline gives CDR1 SEHNR, CDR2 FQNEAQ (reference sequence). The CDR3 extends over 15 amino acids. The junction had 12 bases not matched to a gene; V was cut back by 4 bases and J by 8 bases. The CDR3 sequence: CASSSRVRGQLTQYF. The CDR3 region has the DNA TGTGCCAGCAGCTCCCGAGTCAGGGGGCAGTTAACCCAGTACTTC.

The chain uses TRBV21-1 and TRBJ2-5; TRBD2, the table's D call, was not compared with the DNA. TRBV21-1 is a pseudogene locus. The CDR3 loop spans 18 amino acids. CDR3 loop: CASSKVEGSPGDQETQYF. In nucleotides, the CDR3 is TGTGCCAGCAGCAAAGTTGAGGGCAGCCCAGGCGATCAAGAGACCCAGTACTTC.

This clonotype came up a few times. The rearrangement joins TRBV6-6 to TRBJ2-7; 8 bases align to TRBD1. The CDR3 covers 13 residues. Trimming cost V 6 bases and J 7 bases; bases outside gene matches: 8. Germline lookup yields CDR1 MNHNY and CDR2 SVGAGI (reference sequence). CDR3 coding DNA: TGTGCCAGCAGGACAGGGGTCCTCCTAGAGCAGTACTTC. This gives the protein CASRTGVLLEQYF.

This clonotype was seen at least ten times. The rearrangement uses TRBV24-1 and TRBJ1-5; unclear D gene. The CDR3 consists of 13 residues. Trimming took 3 bases from V and 4 from J, leaving 6 bases between them. Germline V gene sequence: CDR1 KGHDR, CDR2 SFDVKD. CDR3 sequence: CATSDPLNQPQHF. The CDR3 bases are TGTGCCACCAGTGATCCGCTTAATCAGCCCCAGCATTTT.

This chain's CDR3 is CASSPGSDNSPLHF. The CDR3 region has the DNA TGTGCCAGCAGTCCGGGGTCCGATAATTCACCCCTCCACTTT. The J gene is TRBJ1-6, the V gene TRBV6-1; D not resolved. The CDR3 length is 14 residues. The germline gives CDR1 MNHNS, CDR2 SASEGT. Trimming left V 5 bases short and J 5 bases short, with 10 bases between.